This TCR beta chain emerged from a study of T cell repertoires in cytomegalovirus infection. Each CDR3 protein gets one entry after TCRdb re-called the reads with MiXCR. This table has about 260,000 distinct CDR3 sequences, around 13% appearing once. The CDR3 is made up of 15 amino acids. V was trimmed by 1 base and J by 3 bases, leaving 12 bases between them. Germline V lookup: CDR1 SGHVS, CDR2 FQNEAQ. V and J are TRBV7-8 and TRBJ1-1, with unresolved D. This receptor was obtained from a human donor in good health (CMV status not recorded). Some clones in this sample may be carry-over from other donors' samples. Source material: PBMCs. This CDR3 reads CASSLETYSDTEAFF. The CDR3 DNA follows: TGTGCCAGCAGCTTAGAGACGTACTCGGACACTGAAGCTTTCTTT. Filled out from reference TRBV7-8 and TRBJ1-1, the complete variable domain reads GAGVSQSPRYKVAKRGQDVALRCDPISGHVSLFWYQQALGQGPEFLTYFQNEAQLDKSGLPSDRFFAERPEGSVSTLKIQRTQQEDSAVYLCASSLETYSDTEAFFGQGTRLTVV.